Below are 21 T cell receptor beta chains sequenced from a single sample in a study of T cell changes during pregnancy in multiple sclerosis. Generated by immunoSEQ multiplex PCR, the TCRdb table keeps only in-frame clones and is missing some. The sample lists tens of thousands of clones; over 80% were seen once. This specimen consisted of CD8+ T cells from peripheral blood mononuclear cells, obtained in the third trimester of pregnancy. Receptor source: a female donor in good health, enrolled as a control in a pregnancy study.

V gene TRBV19 combines with J gene TRBJ1-1; maybe TRBD1 (6 bases). Trimming removed 1 base from V and 2 bases from J, with 17 bases in between. CDR3 length equals 17 residues. CDR1 and CDR2 from the germline V gene are LNHDA and SQIVND (reference sequence). The chain's CDR3 is CASSIGPGVHGNTEAFF. Written as DNA, the CDR3 is TGTGCCAGTAGTATAGGTCCAGGGGTTCATGGTAACACTGAAGCTTTCTTT.

The chain couples TRBV9 to TRBJ2-7, with 9 bases fitting TRBD1. Germline trimming cut 4 bases from V and 5 bases from J; bases unmatched to any gene: 10. Germline V gene sequence: CDR1 SGDLS, CDR2 YYNGEE. The CDR3 has 15 residues. The chain's CDR3 is CASSPTDRGIHEQYF. DNA for the CDR3: TGTGCCAGCAGCCCGACGGACAGGGGTATCCACGAGCAGTACTTC.

The rearrangement uses TRBV4-3 and TRBJ2-1; D perhaps matches TRBD1 (6 bases). The V end was cut by 0 bases, the J end by 4 bases, with 13 bases between. Germline V gene sequence: CDR1 LGHNA, CDR2 YSLEER. The CDR3 runs 16 residues. CDR3 amino acids: CASSQDSTGYYNEQFF. The CDR3 coding sequence is TGCGCCAGCAGCCAAGATTCAACAGGGTATTACAATGAGCAGTTCTTC.

This sequence joins TRBV28 and TRBJ1-6, with 9 bases aligning to TRBD1. This CDR3 contains 14 residues. V shed 5 bases and J 8 bases; nucleotides not matched to a gene: 4. Germline-derived CDR1 and CDR2 are MDHEN and SYDVKM. Written as DNA, the CDR3 is TGTGCCAGCAGTAGGACAGGGGTCGATTCACCCCTCCACTTT. It is translated as CASSRTGVDSPLHF.

The chain combines TRBV6-4 with TRBJ2-5, with TRBD1 identical over 7 bases. The CDR3 length is 15 residues. With 4 bases clipped from V and 1 base from J, the junction kept 6 bases outside the gene matches. The germline V gene encodes CDR1 MRHNA and CDR2 SNTAGT. The CDR3 sequence is CASSGPTGTQETQYF. The CDR3 DNA sequence: TGTGCCAGCAGTGGCCCGACAGGGACCCAAGAGACCCAGTACTTC.

The V gene is TRBV29-1, the J gene TRBJ2-2; 7 bases align to TRBD2. V lost 1 base and J lost 7; bases outside the gene matches: 6. The germline V gene has CDR1 SQVTM and CDR2 ANQGSEA. The CDR3 is 14 amino acids. DNA of the CDR3: TGCAGCGTTGAAGGGAGCGGGGTCAGCGGGGAGCTGTTTTTT. Translating it yields CSVEGSGVSGELFF.

This rearrangement joins TRBV12-5 to TRBJ2-4, with D possibly being TRBD2 (6 bases). Trimming removed 5 bases from V and 9 bases from J, with 11 bases in between. CDR3 length: 12 residues. Germline V gene sequence: CDR1 LGHNT, CDR2 FRNRAP. The CDR3 region is CASGGTLGIQYF. In DNA, the CDR3 is TGTGCTAGTGGTGGGACTCTTGGCATTCAGTACTTC.

The chain links TRBV27 to TRBJ1-1; D possibly corresponds to TRBD1 (6 bases). CDR3 size: 14 residues. V was shortened by 10 bases and J by 1 base, with 16 bases between the two germline ends. Germline CDR1 is MNHEY and CDR2 is SMNVEV (reference sequence). CDR3 DNA: TGTGCCACCATGGGGGGGGGCGGGAACACTGAAGCTTTCTTT. Amino acid sequence: CATMGGGGNTEAFF.

The rearrangement joins TRBV7-9 to TRBJ2-1, with 9 bases that match TRBD2. CDR1 is SEHNR, CDR2 FQNEAQ, per germline (reference sequence). V shed 8 bases, J shed 4 bases, and the junction held 3 bases outside the gene matches. The CDR3 is 13 residues long. The CDR3 protein is CASLLAGYNEQFF. CDR3 sequence (DNA): TGTGCCAGCCTCCTAGCGGGGTACAATGAGCAGTTCTTC.

V gene TRBV7-2 combines with J gene TRBJ2-1, with TRBD2 identical over 9 bases. Germline CDR1 SGHTA, CDR2 FQGNSA. CDR3 size: 15 residues. V gave up 5 bases and J gave up 4 bases; unmatched junction bases: 6. CDR3 nucleotides: TGTGCCAGCAGCCTTAGCGGGGGACCATACAATGAGCAGTTCTTC. Protein: CASSLSGGPYNEQFF.

The V call is TRBV5-6, the J call TRBJ2-7; the D gene is possibly TRBD1 (6 bases). Trimming left V 2 bases short and J 2 bases short, with 14 bases between. Looked up from germline, CDR1 is SGHDT and CDR2 is YYEEEE. The CDR3 is 15 amino acids. The CDR3 DNA follows: TGTGCCAGCAGCTTCTCAACAGGGACCCCCTACGAGCAGTACTTC. As protein: CASSFSTGTPYEQYF.

The CDR3 nucleotides read TGTGCCAGTAGCTTTGGACAGGGTCAAACTGAAGCTTTCTTT. It codes for CASSFGQGQTEAFF. The rearrangement uses TRBV19 and TRBJ1-1, with 8 bases fitting TRBD1. V dropped 6 bases and J dropped 5; count of bases not matched to a gene: 8. The CDR3 spans 14 residues. In germline, CDR1 is LNHDA, CDR2 SQIVND (reference sequence).

The rearrangement uses TRBV4-2 and TRBJ2-7; D is possibly TRBD2 (5 bases). Germline CDR1 and CDR2: LGHNA and YNFKEQ. There are 23 residues in the CDR3. Trimming left V 3 bases short and J 0 bases short, with 36 bases between. Here the CDR3 DNA reads TGTGCCAGCAGCCATCCCAGAGGGCCCCCCCCCTTGAACCACGCGGAAAGCTCCTACGAGCAGTACTTC. This encodes CASSHPRGPPPLNHAESSYEQYF.

The chain combines TRBV6-5 with TRBJ1-1; 8 bases map to TRBD1. Germline V CDR1 and CDR2: MNHEY, SVGAGI. The CDR3 length is 15 residues. Trimming cost V 7 bases and J 5 bases; bases outside gene matches: 12. The CDR3 bases are TGTGCCAGCACCTTCATGCAGGGGGCGATGACTGAAGCTTTCTTT. This sequence encodes CASTFMQGAMTEAFF.

The chain combines TRBV7-3 with TRBJ2-3; 7 bases are shared with TRBD2. Germline V gene data show CDR1 as SGHTA and CDR2 as FQGTGA. Unmatched junction bases numbered 1, after V lost 5 bases and J lost 5 bases. The CDR3 has 12 amino acids. CDR3 sequence reads: CASSPGGDTQYF. The CDR3 DNA reads TGTGCCAGCAGCCCGGGGGGAGATACGCAGTATTTT. Variable domain in full (rest from reference TRBV7-3 and TRBJ2-3): GAGVSQTPSNKVTEKGKYVELRCDPISGHTALYWYRQSLGQGPEFLIYFQGTGAADDSGLPNDRFFAVRPEGSVSTLKIQRTERGDSAVYLCASSPGGDTQYFGPGTRLTVL.

This clone occurred once. CDR3 loop: CARLTGGVWGYTF. CDR3 bases: TGTGCCCGCTTGACAGGGGGCGTTTGGGGCTACACCTTC. The chain has TRBV6-4 and TRBJ1-2; 10 positions match TRBD1. The CDR3 has 13 amino acids. The germline CDR1 and CDR2 sequences are MRHNA and SNTAGT. Losses at the gene ends were 11 bases for V and 8 bases for J; bases not matched to a gene: 11.

In its sample, this clone was seen a few times. J is TRBJ1-1 and V is TRBV5-6, with D possibly matching TRBD1 (5 bases). Germline CDR1 is SGHDT and CDR2 is YYEEEE. CDR3 size: 13 residues. With 6 bases removed from V and 5 bases from J, the gap between germline ends came to 14 bases. CDR3 sequence (DNA): TGTGCCAGCACCAACCCAGGGTATACTGAAGCTTTCTTT. It translates to CASTNPGYTEAFF. Variable domain in full (rest from reference TRBV5-6 and TRBJ1-1): DAGVTQSPTHLIKTRGQQVTLRCSPKSGHDTVSWYQQALGQGPQFIFQYYEEEERQRGNFPDRFSGHQFPNYSSELNVNALLLGDSALYLCASTNPGYTEAFFGQGTRLTVV.

The gene calls are TRBV11-2 and TRBJ1-1, with a weak D call TRBD1 (6 bases). Germline V gene sequence: CDR1 SGHAT, CDR2 FQNNGV. Trimming pared 1 base from V and 4 bases from J, leaving 13 bases between. This CDR3 has 15 amino acids. The CDR3: CASSLGPQGPTEAFF. For the CDR3, the DNA is TGTGCCAGCAGCTTAGGCCCACAGGGACCCACTGAAGCTTTCTTT.

This chain's CDR3 is CASSFRGQGFGYTF. The CDR3 coding sequence is TGTGCCAGCAGTTTCAGGGGGCAGGGATTTGGCTACACCTTC. The rearrangement uses TRBV27 and TRBJ1-2, with 8 bases aligning to TRBD1. Germline assignment: CDR1 MNHEY and CDR2 SMNVEV (reference sequence). The length of the CDR3 is 14 residues. J gave up 7 bases and V 3 bases, and 7 bases lay outside the gene matches.

This clone was recorded a few times. The chain combines TRBV10-3 with TRBJ2-7; D not certain. This CDR3 is 15 amino acids long. V gave up 1 base and J gave up 0 bases, with 10 bases separating them. The germline CDR1 and CDR2 sequences are ENHRY and SYGVKD. The CDR3: CAISEWRKSSYEQYF. The CDR3 nucleotides are TGTGCCATCAGTGAGTGGCGGAAAAGCTCCTACGAGCAGTACTTC.

This clone was seen just once. V is TRBV13 and J is TRBJ1-1; D not resolved. The CDR3 consists of 14 residues. Trimming took off 5 bases at V and 1 base at J, with 11 bases between the two ends. CDR1 is PRHDT, CDR2 FYEKMQ, per germline (reference sequence). CDR3 nucleotide sequence: TGTGCCAGCAGCCCCCGGGGAGGGAACACTGAAGCTTTCTTT. As protein: CASSPRGGNTEAFF.